Presented here are 21 T cell receptor beta chains from one specimen sequenced in a study of cytomegalovirus exposure and HLA in healthy donors. Profiled with immunoSEQ multiplex PCR; TCRdb holds only in-frame clones, not every one. The data contain some 130,000 clones, about 94% of them singletons. Input material: PBMCs. Receptors originate from a man younger than 35 in good health and CMV-seropositive.

The chain has TRBV6-1 and TRBJ2-7; 7 bases are shared with TRBD2. The CDR3 extends over 15 amino acids. CDR1 and CDR2 from the germline V gene are MNHNS and SASEGT. The V gene end was trimmed by 6 bases and the J gene end by 3 bases; junction bases not matched to a gene: 11. The CDR3 DNA is TGTGCCAGCAGATGGGGTCGGGGGGAAGGCTACGAGCAGTACTTC. Amino acid sequence: CASRWGRGEGYEQYF.

The chain recombines TRBV19 with TRBJ2-3; 10 bases agree with TRBD2. J was trimmed by 4 bases and V by 5 bases; bases with no gene match: 9. The CDR3 is 16 residues long. Per the germline V gene, CDR1 is LNHDA and CDR2 is SQIVND (reference sequence). As DNA, the CDR3 is TGTGCCAGTAGTTGGGGGGAGCGGGAGGGCCCAGATACGCAGTATTTT. This sequence encodes CASSWGEREGPDTQYF.

The chain has TRBV29-1 and TRBJ1-2; no reliable D call. There are 10 residues in the CDR3. Trimming removed 3 bases from V and 8 bases from J, with 7 bases in between. Germline loops: CDR1 SQVTM, CDR2 ANQGSEA. The chain's CDR3 is CSVDYRGYTF. Here the CDR3 DNA reads TGCAGCGTTGACTACAGAGGCTACACCTTC.

The chain couples TRBV28 to TRBJ2-7; 7 nucleotides align to TRBD2. CDR1 and CDR2 (germline): MDHEN, SYDVKM. This CDR3 contains 14 residues. Unmatched junction bases numbered 10, after V lost 11 bases and J lost 0 bases. The DNA of the CDR3 is TGTGCCTCCAACGCAGCGGGGCCCTCCTACGAGCAGTACTTC. Translating gives CASNAAGPSYEQYF.

This chain joins TRBV10-1 and TRBJ2-5; 10 nucleotides line up with TRBD1. J lost 0 bases, V lost 4 bases, and 5 bases had no gene match. Germline CDR1 reads WNHNN; CDR2 reads SYGVQD (reference sequence). The CDR3 extends over 16 amino acids. CDR3 sequence: CASSAGQGVNQETQYF. The CDR3 coding sequence is TGCGCCAGCAGTGCCGGACAGGGGGTGAACCAAGAGACCCAGTACTTC.

The V call is TRBV5-1, the J call TRBJ1-1; 7 nucleotides agree with TRBD1. The CDR3 sequence is 15 residues long. Germline lookup yields CDR1 SGHRS and CDR2 YFSETQ. Trimming removed 0 bases from V and 5 bases from J; junction bases left unmatched: 7. The CDR3 loop reads CASSLVQGGATEAFF. The CDR3 DNA reads TGCGCCAGCAGCTTGGTTCAGGGGGGAGCAACTGAAGCTTTCTTT.

The chain is built from TRBV11-3 and TRBJ2-7, with TRBD1 identical over 7 bases. The CDR3 sequence is 13 residues long. Per the germline V gene, CDR1 is SGHNT and CDR2 is YENEEA. With 5 bases clipped from V and 0 bases from J, the junction kept 1 base outside the gene matches. Written as DNA, the CDR3 is TGTGCCAGCAGCCGGGACAGCTCCTACGAGCAGTACTTC. Protein: CASSRDSSYEQYF. The variable domain in full, with the rest retrieved from reference TRBV11-3 and TRBJ2-7, is EAGVVQSPRYKIIEKKQPVAFWCNPISGHNTLYWYLQNLGQGPELLIRYENEEAVDDSQLPKDRFSAERLKGVDSTLKIQPAELGDSAVYLCASSRDSSYEQYFGPGTRLTVT.

In its sample, this clone was seen once. The chain recombines TRBV13 with TRBJ2-5; TRBD2 matches 9 bases. The CDR3 extends over 16 amino acids. The germline CDR1 and CDR2 sequences are PRHDT and FYEKMQ (reference sequence). The V and J ends lost 4 bases and 3 bases, in that order; junction bases with no gene match: 9. This CDR3 reads CASSSRQREVEETQYF. As DNA, the CDR3 is TGTGCCAGCAGCTCCCGACAGCGGGAGGTCGAAGAGACCCAGTACTTC.

The CDR3: CASSQIDRGQETQYF. DNA for the CDR3: TGTGCCAGCAGCCAGATAGACAGGGGCCAAGAGACCCAGTACTTC. The rearrangement uses TRBV28 and TRBJ2-5, with 8 bases aligning to TRBD1. Trimming removed 6 bases from V and 1 base from J; junction bases left unmatched: 7. Germline V lookup: CDR1 MDHEN, CDR2 SYDVKM. The CDR3 is made up of 15 amino acids.

Of note for this clone: Being one base from a much bigger clone, this may be a read error. The same CDR3 can be traced to other DNA sequences in this sample. The rearrangement joins TRBV28 to TRBJ1-5; TRBD1 is a possible D gene (5 bases). V was clipped by 6 bases and J by 5 bases, with 14 bases between them. Germline lookup yields CDR1 MDHEN and CDR2 SYDVKM. CDR3 length equals 14 residues. In nucleotides, the CDR3 is TGTGCCAGCAGCTTCTTGGGGCTAGATCAGCCCCAGCATTTT. Protein sequence: CASSFLGLDQPQHF.

J is TRBJ1-2 and V is TRBV7-9, with a tentative D call TRBD1 (6 bases). The CDR3 has 15 residues. The V and J ends lost 1 base and 8 bases respectively, with 17 bases between them. The germline V gene encodes CDR1 SEHNR and CDR2 FQNEAQ (reference sequence). DNA of the CDR3: TGTGCCAGCAGCTTAGGCCCAAGGGGGAACATAGGCTACACCTTC. Its protein product is CASSLGPRGNIGYTF.

V and J are TRBV28 and TRBJ2-7; 7 nucleotides match TRBD1. CDR3 length: 15 residues. The V and J ends lost 5 bases and 3 bases, in that order; junction bases with no gene match: 10. Germline assignment: CDR1 MDHEN and CDR2 SYDVKM. The CDR3, as DNA: TGTGCCAGCAGTCTGACCCCGTGGACAGGCTACGAGCAGTACTTC. The encoded protein is CASSLTPWTGYEQYF.

This chain links TRBV4-2 with TRBJ1-2; D remains ambiguous. Germline V gene lookup returns CDR1 LGHNA and CDR2 YNFKEQ. V lost 4 bases to trimming and J lost 7 bases, with 10 bases between them. The CDR3 covers 12 residues. The CDR3 protein is CASSPGGRGYTF. CDR3 DNA sequence: TGTGCCAGCAGCCCGGGAGGTCGTGGCTACACCTTC.

This clone was seen once. CDR3 protein: CASSDEQAYNEQFF. CDR3 bases: TGTGCCAGCAGTGACGAGCAGGCCTACAATGAGCAGTTCTTC. V gene TRBV2 combines with J gene TRBJ2-1; D is uncertain. Germline V gene lookup returns CDR1 SNHLY and CDR2 FYNNEI. This CDR3 spans 14 amino acids. V was trimmed by 3 bases and J by 2 bases, leaving 8 bases between them. Using reference TRBV2 and TRBJ2-1 for the parts outside the CDR3, the full variable domain is EPEVTQTPSHQVTQMGQEVILRCVPISNHLYFYWYRQILGQKVEFLVSFYNNEISEKSEIFDDQFSVERPDGSNFTLKIRSTKLEDSAMYFCASSDEQAYNEQFFGPGTRLTVL.

In its sample, this clone was seen once. The chain couples TRBV7-9 to TRBJ2-3; D ambiguous. The germline CDR1 and CDR2 sequences are SEHNR and FQNEAQ (reference sequence). The germline V and J ends were trimmed by 2 bases and 0 bases, with 12 bases remaining between them. There are 16 residues in the CDR3. The CDR3 sequence: CASSLSYGFSTDTQYF. Written as DNA, the CDR3 is TGTGCCAGCAGCTTATCATACGGGTTCAGCACAGATACGCAGTATTTT.

The chain links TRBV7-2 to TRBJ2-6; tentative D call: TRBD2 (6 bases). The germline V gene has CDR1 SGHTA and CDR2 FQGNSA. The V end lost 5 bases, the J end lost 4 bases, and 15 bases lay between the germline ends. The CDR3 contains 16 residues. CDR3 residues: CASSPGTPGGANVLTF. The CDR3 DNA sequence: TGTGCCAGCAGCCCCGGGACTCCGGGGGGGGCCAACGTCCTGACTTTC.

This chain uses TRBV5-6 with TRBJ1-1; D is unclear. Germline lookup yields CDR1 SGHDT and CDR2 YYEEEE. V was clipped by 0 bases and J by 3 bases, with 12 bases between them. This CDR3 has 15 residues. The CDR3 nucleotides are TGTGCCAGCAGCTTGGTCCTTAGCCAGTACACTGAAGCTTTCTTT. This sequence encodes CASSLVLSQYTEAFF.

The chain joins TRBV5-1 to TRBJ2-7; TRBD1 aligns across 7 bases. CDR3 length: 15 residues. V shed 4 bases, J shed 1 base, and the junction held 8 bases outside the gene matches. The germline CDR1 and CDR2 sequences are SGHRS and YFSETQ. The CDR3 region is CASSPSGRGSYEQYF. CDR3 DNA: TGCGCCAGCAGCCCCTCGGGCAGGGGGTCCTACGAGCAGTACTTC.

The chain links TRBV7-9 to TRBJ2-3; 7 bases line up with TRBD2. There are 15 residues in the CDR3. V lost 4 bases to trimming and J lost 0 bases; unmatched junction nucleotides: 4. The germline gives CDR1 SEHNR, CDR2 FQNEAQ (reference sequence). The CDR3 nucleotides are TGTGCCAGCAGCTCTTATAGCGGGAGCACAGATACGCAGTATTTT. Translating it yields CASSSYSGSTDTQYF.

This clone showed up many times. This rearrangement joins TRBV5-1 to TRBJ2-7, with 7 bases lining up with TRBD2. Per the germline V gene, CDR1 is SGHRS and CDR2 is YFSETQ. The CDR3 runs to 15 residues. J lost 3 bases, V lost 0 bases, and 6 bases had no gene match. The CDR3 DNA is TGCGCCAGCAGCTTGGCCGGGACTAACCACTACGAGCAGTACTTC. This sequence encodes CASSLAGTNHYEQYF.

The chain links TRBV5-1 to TRBJ2-1, with 9 bases lining up with TRBD2. The trim removed 2 bases at V and 0 bases at J, leaving 3 bases unmatched. This CDR3 comprises 16 residues. Germline V CDR1 and CDR2: SGHRS, YFSETQ. Written as DNA, the CDR3 is TGCGCCAGCAGCTTAGCGGGAGGTCTCTCCTACAATGAGCAGTTCTTC. Translated: CASSLAGGLSYNEQFF.